Listed below are T cell receptor beta chains from one sample, sequenced in a study of shared clonotypes between healthy human individuals. Using immunoSEQ multiplex PCR, the repertoire was profiled, and TCRdb retains in-frame clones only, with some absent. Of about 820,000 clones in the sample, about 92% were seen once. The sample taken for sequencing was naive CD8+ T cells sorted from blood. The origin of the receptors is a man younger than 45 in good health. Both conserved end residues are part of each CDR3. The D gene is left open where the match is weak. The size of a clone is reported for some rows only, either as once, few or many, or as a class for expanded clones.

j_call	v_call	clone_size	d_call	cdr3_nt	cdr3_aa
TRBJ2-7	TRBV21-1	NA	NA	TGTGCCAGCAGCTCTACAGTGCTATCAGACTCCTACGAGCAGTACTTC	CASSSTVLSDSYEQYF
TRBJ2-1	TRBV9	NA	NA	TGTGCCAGCAGCGTGGCTAGCCTCGTCAATGAGCAGTTCTTC	CASSVASLVNEQFF
TRBJ2-1	TRBV19	NA	NA	TGTGCCAGTAGTATTTCGCCTAGCCCTCTCTACAATGAGCAGTTCTTC	CASSISPSPLYNEQFF
TRBJ1-2	TRBV19	NA	NA	TGTGCCAGTACCCCTATCGGGCTCTATGGCTACACCTTC	CASTPIGLYGYTF
TRBJ2-5	TRBV27	NA	NA	TGTGCCAGCAGTTCCGTTTCCGGCGGGACCCAGTACTTC	CASSSVSGGTQYF
TRBJ2-2	TRBV11-2	NA	TRBD2	TGTGCCAGCACAGGGGAGCGGGAGTACGCCACCGGGGAGCTGTTTTTT	CASTGEREYATGELFF
TRBJ2-3	TRBV7-9	few	NA	TGTGCCAGCAGAACTGGGGGCACAGATACGCAGTATTTT	CASRTGGTDTQYF
TRBJ1-3	TRBV6-1	NA	NA	TGTGCCAGCAGTGAATGGTTATCGGGACACTTAACAAGGGGAAACACCATATATTTT	CASSEWLSGHLTRGNTIYF
TRBJ1-4	TRBV15	NA	NA	TGTGCCACCAGCAGAGTTAGGGTAAAACTGTTTTTT	CATSRVRVKLFF
TRBJ2-7	TRBV7-2	NA	TRBD2	TGTGCCAGCAGCTTAGGGGGACTAGCGCCTACTTACGAGCAGTACTTC	CASSLGGLAPTYEQYF
TRBJ1-3	TRBV11-2	NA	TRBD1	TGTGCCAGCACCGTCATCCTGGGGACAGGTCAAACTGGAAACACCATATATTTT	CASTVILGTGQTGNTIYF
TRBJ2-1	TRBV27	once	TRBD2	TGTGCCAGCCGGGTGGGACTAGCGGGAGAAGGTGAGCAGTTCTTC	CASRVGLAGEGEQFF
TRBJ2-6	TRBV27	NA	NA	TGTGCCAGCAGTTTACGAACAGCACACACCTCTGGGGCCAACGTCCTGACTTTC	CASSLRTAHTSGANVLTF
TRBJ2-7	TRBV19	NA	TRBD1	TGTGCCAGTAGACGGACAGGGGGCAAATACGAGCAGTACTTC	CASRRTGGKYEQYF
TRBJ1-2	TRBV7-9	NA	NA	TGTGCCAGCAGTACAGGACAAACAAACTATGGCTACACCTTC	CASSTGQTNYGYTF
TRBJ2-1	TRBV30	NA	NA	TGTGCCTGGAGTGGACCGAGCTCCTACAATGAGCAGTTCTTC	CAWSGPSSYNEQFF
TRBJ2-2	TRBV10-2	NA	TRBD2	TGCGCCAGCACCCAGGGGACTAGTGTGGGCGGGGAGCTGTTTTTT	CASTQGTSVGGELFF
TRBJ2-3	TRBV5-4	NA	NA	TGTGCCAGCACCACCTCAACGGGTGGGTTTGCAGATACGCAGTATTTT	CASTTSTGGFADTQYF
TRBJ2-7	TRBV5-6	NA	NA	TGTGCCAGCAGCTTGGGGACGGGGCCGACCTTATCCAGCTCCTACGAGCAGTACTTC	CASSLGTGPTLSSSYEQYF
TRBJ2-7	TRBV11-2	NA	NA	TGTGCCAGCAGCTGGTATAGCGGTACCTACGAGCAGTACTTC	CASSWYSGTYEQYF
TRBJ2-7	TRBV5-1	NA	TRBD2	TGCGCCAGCAGACCCCGGGGAGGGACCTTCTACGAGCAGTACTTC	CASRPRGGTFYEQYF
TRBJ1-2	TRBV15	once	TRBD1	TGTGCCACCAGCAGAGTGGCAGGGGGTCGATATGGCTACACCTTC	CATSRVAGGRYGYTF
TRBJ1-2	TRBV10-2	few	NA	TGCGCCAGCAGTGAGTCCTTCCGGGGGCAGATCCTGGGCGAGGACTTCTATGGCTACACCTTC	CASSESFRGQILGEDFYGYTF
TRBJ2-2	TRBV13	NA	NA	TGTGCCAGCAGCTCGAACATGAACACCGGGGAGCTGTTTTTT	CASSSNMNTGELFF
TRBJ2-3	TRBV7-9	NA	NA	TGTGCCAGCAGGACCCAGTCAGGGGATACGCAGTATTTT	CASRTQSGDTQYF
TRBJ2-7	TRBV27	NA	TRBD2	TGTGCCAGCAGTTTTAACGGAATCGGAGCGGGATCCGAGCAGTACTTC	CASSFNGIGAGSEQYF
TRBJ1-2	TRBV7-9	NA	TRBD1	TGTGCCAGCAGCTTAGAAGACAGGGGGGATATCTATGGCTACACCTTC	CASSLEDRGDIYGYTF
TRBJ2-1	TRBV19	NA	TRBD2	TGTGCCAGTAGTATCCCTAGCGGGGGGAGCTCCTACAATGAGCAGTTCTTC	CASSIPSGGSSYNEQFF
TRBJ2-7	TRBV9	NA	TRBD1	TGTGCCAGCAGCCCATCCGGGACAGGTCAGTACGAGCAGTACTTC	CASSPSGTGQYEQYF
TRBJ2-7	TRBV4-1	once	NA	TGCGCCAGCAGCCAAGAAGCGTTGGGGCAGGGGTCCTACGAGCAGTACTTC	CASSQEALGQGSYEQYF
TRBJ2-3	TRBV7-7	once	TRBD2	TGTGCCAGCAGCCCACTAGCGATTACAGATACGCAGTATTTT	CASSPLAITDTQYF
TRBJ2-5	TRBV18	NA	NA	TGTGCCAGCTCACCACCCCTACAAGAGACCCAGTACTTC	CASSPPLQETQYF
TRBJ2-1	TRBV7-9	NA	TRBD2	TGTGCCAGCAGCCCGACTAGCGGGAGTTCCTACAATGAGCAGTTCTTC	CASSPTSGSSYNEQFF
TRBJ2-7	TRBV5-8	NA	NA	TGTGCCAGAAGTCCGGACCCTCTTTACGAGCAGTACTTC	CARSPDPLYEQYF
TRBJ2-7	TRBV6-1	NA	NA	TGTGCCAGCGGGCCGGGTGAGCAGTACTTC	CASGPGEQYF
TRBJ2-7	TRBV6-1	NA	NA	TGTGCCTGCGCTCAGATTCGGGTCTCCTACGAGCAGTACTTC	CACAQIRVSYEQYF
TRBJ2-2	TRBV10-1	NA	NA	TGCGCCAGCAGTGCGACAGGGAGGTCGACCGGGGAGCTGTTTTTT	CASSATGRSTGELFF
TRBJ2-7	TRBV7-9	NA	TRBD2	TGTGCCAGCAGCTTAGGGGTCTCTAGCGGGGCCAACCCCTACGAGCAGTACTTC	CASSLGVSSGANPYEQYF
TRBJ2-7	TRBV5-6	NA	NA	TGTGCCAGCAGCTTCGGGACCCCTGAGCAGTACTTC	CASSFGTPEQYF
TRBJ2-2	TRBV5-1	NA	NA	TGCGCCAGCAGCCCATTTGACGGGAACACCGGGGAGCTGTTTTTT	CASSPFDGNTGELFF
TRBJ2-7	TRBV7-9	NA	TRBD1	TGTGCCAGCAGCTTCCCCCGACAGGGGTCGGGCTACGAGCAGTACTTC	CASSFPRQGSGYEQYF
TRBJ2-5	TRBV7-8	NA	TRBD1	TGTGCCAGCAGCTCTACAGGGGGGCTGGGGCAAGAGACCCAGTACTTC	CASSSTGGLGQETQYF
TRBJ2-7	TRBV14	NA	NA	TGTGCCAGCAGCCAAGGTAACAGTTACGAGCAGTACTTC	CASSQGNSYEQYF